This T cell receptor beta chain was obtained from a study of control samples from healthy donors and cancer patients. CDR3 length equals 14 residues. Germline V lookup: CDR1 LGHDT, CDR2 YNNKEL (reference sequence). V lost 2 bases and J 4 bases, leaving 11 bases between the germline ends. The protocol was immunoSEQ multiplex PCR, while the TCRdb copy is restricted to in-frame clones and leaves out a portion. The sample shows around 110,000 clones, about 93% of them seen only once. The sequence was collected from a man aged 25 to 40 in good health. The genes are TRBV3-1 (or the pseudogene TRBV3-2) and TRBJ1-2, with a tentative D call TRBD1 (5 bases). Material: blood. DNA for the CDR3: TGTGCCAGCAGCCAAACCCTCCAGGGCTATGGCTACACCTTC. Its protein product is CASSQTLQGYGYTF.